This TCR beta chain was captured in a study of shared clonotypes between healthy human individuals. Sequenced by immunoSEQ multiplex PCR; TCRdb stores in-frame clones only, minus some. The repertoire holds under 2,500,000 clones, with 95% as singletons. Germline loops: CDR1 GTSNPN, CDR2 SVGIG (reference sequence). The CDR3 has 13 amino acids. Trimming removed 3 bases from V and 9 bases from J, with 18 bases in between. The clonotype originates from a man younger than 35 in good health. V usage is TRBV30 and J usage is TRBJ2-7; D might be TRBD2 (5 bases). The sample was naive CD4+ T cells sorted from blood. Subset reported: CD45RA+ positively selected. The CDR3 sequence: CAWRRSGLLRQYF. CDR3 in DNA: TGTGCCTGGAGAAGAAGCGGCCTCCTAAGGCAGTACTTC.